The rows below give T cell receptor beta chains drawn from one sample of a study of blood T cell repertoires in COVID-19. This table comes from immunoSEQ multiplex PCR, and its TCRdb copy is limited to in-frame clones, with some not included. The sample carries about 230,000 clones, 81% recorded once. Sequenced: peripheral blood. The receptors derive from a woman at least 80 years old with COVID-19, enrolled during active disease. CDR3s include the opening cysteine and the closing phenylalanine or tryptophan. The order of the fields is D gene, V gene, J gene, clone size, CDR3 length, CDR3 DNA, CDR3 protein. The D gene is left open where the match is weak. Only part of the rows carry a size: once, few, many, or a class if the clone is expanded.

>.|TRBV30|TRBJ2-7|.|12
TGTGCCTGGACCCCGACGAGGCACGAGCGGTACTTC
CAWTPTRHERYF
>TRBD1|TRBV5-1|TRBJ1-4|.|15
TGCGCCAGCAGCTCATGGACAGGGCATGATGAAAAACTGTTTTTT
CASSSWTGHDEKLFF
>.|TRBV5-1|TRBJ2-6|.|17
TGCGCCAGCAGCCCATACCCACAGTTCTCTGGGGCCAACGTCCTGACTTTC
CASSPYPQFSGANVLTF
>TRBD1|TRBV19|TRBJ1-2|.|13
TGTGCCAGTACTCAGACAGGGCTCAGTGGCTACACCTTC
CASTQTGLSGYTF
>.|TRBV7-6|TRBJ2-2|.|15
TGTGCCAGCAGCTTAAACGGAGCGAACACCGGGGAGCTGTTTTTT
CASSLNGANTGELFF
>TRBD1|TRBV5-1|TRBJ1-1|.|13
TGCGCCAGCAGCTTAACAGGGGTAACTGAAGCTTTCTTT
CASSLTGVTEAFF
>TRBD2|TRBV11-3|TRBJ2-3|.|15
TGTGCCAGCAGCCAAACGGGGGGGAGCACAGATACGCAGTATTTT
CASSQTGGSTDTQYF
>TRBD2|TRBV30|TRBJ2-3|once|14
TGTGCCTGGAGTGGCGGGGGAAGCACAGATACGCAGTATTTT
CAWSGGGSTDTQYF
>TRBD2|TRBV5-6|TRBJ2-7|few|16
TGTGCCAGCACAAAGCTAGCGGGAGAGGGGGGCTACGAGCAGTACTTC
CASTKLAGEGGYEQYF
>.|TRBV5-8|TRBJ2-1|.|15
TGTGCCAGGAGTGCGGGGCTAGCCCGCAGCAATGAGCAGTTCTTC
CARSAGLARSNEQFF
>.|TRBV6-5|TRBJ2-7|.|12
TGTGCCAGCAGTTACTCAGGAGGCGAGCAGTACTTC
CASSYSGGEQYF
>.|TRBV3-1/TRBV3-2|TRBJ2-3|once|13
TGTGCCAGCAGCCCACTGGTCACAGATACGCAGTATTTT
CASSPLVTDTQYF
>TRBD1|TRBV6-1|TRBJ1-2|.|16
TGTGCCAGCAGTGAAGTTGGACAGGGAGCTAACTATGGCTACACCTTC
CASSEVGQGANYGYTF
>TRBD2|TRBV29-1|TRBJ2-3|.|13
TGCAGCGTTGAAAGCGGGAGAACAGATACGCAGTATTTT
CSVESGRTDTQYF
>TRBD2|TRBV9|TRBJ2-1|few|16
TGTGCCAGCAGCGTAGATATAGCGGGAGCCTTAAATGAGCAGTTCTTC
CASSVDIAGALNEQFF
>TRBD1|TRBV27|TRBJ1-2|.|13
TGTGCCAGCAGATCTACAGGGGAAGGGGGCTACACCTTC
CASRSTGEGGYTF
>.|TRBV7-9|TRBJ1-4|.|16
TGTGCCAGCAGCTTTGGGGGGATAAGGACTAATGAAAAACTGTTTTTT
CASSFGGIRTNEKLFF
>.|TRBV5-8|TRBJ2-3|.|12
TGTGCCAGCAGCCCAGGAAGGAATACGCAGTATTTT
CASSPGRNTQYF
>TRBD1|TRBV20-1|TRBJ1-2|.|14
TGCAGTGCTAGTAAAGGACAGGGGAAGGATGGCTACACCTTC
CSASKGQGKDGYTF
>.|TRBV12-5|TRBJ2-1|.|11
TGTGCTAGTGGTCGAAACAGGGACAATTTCTTC
CASGRNRDNFF
>TRBD2|TRBV10-1|TRBJ2-3|.|19
TGCGCCAGCAGGTCTAGCGGGGGAGCCACTTCGACTAGCACAGATACGCAGTATTTT
CASRSSGGATSTSTDTQYF
>.|TRBV6-4|TRBJ2-1|.|14
TGTGCCAGCAGTGATGGAGGACCCCTGAATGAGCAGTTCTTC
CASSDGGPLNEQFF
>.|TRBV18|TRBJ1-5|.|13
TGTGCCAGCTCAGGGCAAGACAATCAGCCCCAGCATTTT
CASSGQDNQPQHF
>.|TRBV9|TRBJ1-1|.|15
TGTGCCAGCAGCCCCCCGGGACACCTGAACACTGAAGCTTTCTTT
CASSPPGHLNTEAFF
>TRBD2|TRBV5-1|TRBJ2-2|.|15
TGCGCCAGCAGCCAGAGCGGGGGGCGGAGCGGGGAGCTGTTTTTT
CASSQSGGRSGELFF
>.|TRBV5-6|TRBJ1-5|few|14
TGTGCCAGCAGCTTGCGGGGGAGGGATCAGCCCCAGCATTTT
CASSLRGRDQPQHF
>TRBD2|TRBV24-1|TRBJ2-1|.|16
TGTGCCACCAGTGATTCACTAGCGGGAAGGTACAATGAGCAGTTCTTC
CATSDSLAGRYNEQFF
>TRBD1|TRBV7-2|TRBJ1-1|.|15
TGTGCCAGCAGCTCGCCAAACCCGGGACAGATTGAAGCTTTCTTT
CASSSPNPGQIEAFF
>.|TRBV18|TRBJ1-1|.|12
TGTGCCAGCTATACCAGTGTTTCTGAAGCTTTCTTT
CASYTSVSEAFF
>TRBD2|TRBV28|TRBJ2-5|.|15
TGTGCCAGCAGGCGAATAATAGCGGGAGCGGAGACCCAGTACTTC
CASRRIIAGAETQYF
>.|TRBV5-4|TRBJ1-2|.|13
TGTGCCAGCAGCTCCGCTTGGGGGGGAGGCTACACCTTC
CASSSAWGGGYTF
>.|TRBV4-3|TRBJ1-1|.|14
TGCGCCAGCAGCCTGGGGGGGTGGAACACTGAAGCTTTCTTT
CASSLGGWNTEAFF
>TRBD1|TRBV18|TRBJ1-4|.|15
TGTGCCAGCTCACCACGGGGACAGGGTGGTGAAAAACTGTTTTTT
CASSPRGQGGEKLFF
>.|TRBV7-9|TRBJ2-2|.|15
TGTGCCAGCAGGCCCGGGACTTCGAACACCGGGGAGCTGTTTTTT
CASRPGTSNTGELFF
>TRBD2|TRBV6-1|TRBJ2-5|.|19
TGTGCCAGCAGTGAAGAGAGCCGGGGGGGGAGACTGGGAGGAGAGACCCAGTACTTC
CASSEESRGGRLGGETQYF
>TRBD1|TRBV28|TRBJ1-6|few|15
TGTGCCAGCAGTACTCTAGACAGGGACGCTTCACCCCTCCACTTT
CASSTLDRDASPLHF
>TRBD1|TRBV18|TRBJ2-7|.|15
TGTGCCAGCTCACCAACCATGGGACAGACCTACGAGCAGTACTTC
CASSPTMGQTYEQYF